These 12 T cell receptor beta chains were sequenced from one sample in a study of blood T cell repertoires in COVID-19. Data came from immunoSEQ multiplex PCR; TCRdb stores just in-frame clones and leaves some out. Of some 70,000 clones listed, approximately 84% are singletons. Sequencing input: peripheral blood. These receptor sequences come from a man aged 40-55 years with COVID-19, enrolled during active disease.

This clone was seen a single time. J is TRBJ2-3 and V is TRBV6-1, with TRBD1 matching over 10 bases. The CDR3 is 15 residues long. V trimming: 1 base; J trimming: 6 bases; junction bases outside the gene matches: 4. Germline lookup yields CDR1 MNHNS and CDR2 SASEGT. In nucleotides, the CDR3 is TGTGCCAGCAGTGAAGAGACAGGGGGCTGGGATACGCAGTATTTT. It codes for CASSEETGGWDTQYF.

J is TRBJ1-3 and V is TRBV10-2; tentative D call: TRBD1 (6 bases). The V end was cut by 3 bases, the J end by 6 bases, with 15 bases between. CDR3 length: 15 amino acids. Germline CDR1 is WSHSY and CDR2 is SAAADI. As DNA, the CDR3 is TGCGCCAGCAGTGATGGACAGCAGGTCGTAAACACCATATATTTT. Protein: CASSDGQQVVNTIYF.

The chain has TRBV12-3 or TRBV12-4 and TRBJ2-7; D may be TRBD1 (5 bases). The CDR3 loop spans 11 amino acids. Trimming removed 8 bases from V and 5 bases from J, with 10 bases in between. The CDR3 DNA sequence: TGTGCCAGCGGCCAGGGTAACGAGCAGTACTTC. It encodes CASGQGNEQYF.

The V call is TRBV15, the J call TRBJ2-7, with 11 bases matching TRBD1. The CDR3 has 16 amino acids. With 4 bases clipped from V and 3 bases from J, the junction kept 8 bases outside the gene matches. Germline assignment: CDR1 LNHNV and CDR2 YYDKDF (reference sequence). CDR3 sequence (DNA): TGTGCCACCAGCATGCATCTGGACAGGGGGCTCTACGAGCAGTACTTC. Translated, it gives CATSMHLDRGLYEQYF.

The chain combines TRBV5-6 with TRBJ2-5; TRBD2 agrees at 11 bases. With V trimmed by 0 bases and J by 3 bases, 1 base remained unmatched. Germline loops: CDR1 SGHDT, CDR2 YYEEEE. The CDR3 length is 15 residues. Here the CDR3 reads CASSLVLAGEETQYF. CDR3 bases: TGTGCCAGCAGCTTGGTACTAGCGGGGGAAGAGACCCAGTACTTC.

The chain employs TRBV4-1 and TRBJ2-7; D is ambiguous. V was cut by 0 bases and J by 3 bases, with 9 bases left in between. Germline V gives CDR1 MGHRA, CDR2 YSYEKL. This CDR3 is 14 amino acids long. The DNA for the CDR3 is TGCGCCAGCAGCCAAGAGGGCAGCCGCTACGAGCAGTACTTC. Protein sequence: CASSQEGSRYEQYF.

The CDR3 here is CASSPRGGAFTGELFF. The CDR3 bases are TGCGCCAGCAGCCCCCGGGGAGGGGCCTTCACCGGGGAGCTGTTTTTT. The gene calls are TRBV5-1 and TRBJ2-2; TRBD2 matches at 7 bases. Germline loops: CDR1 SGHRS, CDR2 YFSETQ. V shed 4 bases, J shed 4 bases, and the junction held 10 bases outside the gene matches. This CDR3 contains 16 residues. Full variable domain (missing parts from reference TRBV5-1 and TRBJ2-2): KAGVTQTPRYLIKTRGQQVTLSCSPISGHRSVSWYQQTPGQGLQFLFEYFSETQRNKGNFPGRFSGRQFSNSRSEMNVSTLELGDSALYLCASSPRGGAFTGELFFGEGSRLTVL.

The J gene is TRBJ2-4, the V gene TRBV29-1; 8 bases line up with TRBD1. J was trimmed by 8 bases and V by 6 bases; bases with no gene match: 6. The CDR3 has 12 amino acids. Germline lookup yields CDR1 SQVTM and CDR2 ANQGSEA. In DNA form, the CDR3 reads TGCAGCGTACGGACAGGGCCAGACATTCAGTACTTC. It is translated as CSVRTGPDIQYF.

V gene TRBV20-1 combines with J gene TRBJ1-1; tentatively, D is TRBD1 (5 bases). Germline lookup yields CDR1 DFQATT and CDR2 SNEGSKA (reference sequence). The germline V and J ends were trimmed by 3 bases and 4 bases, with 6 bases remaining between them. This CDR3 contains 11 residues. The CDR3 protein is CSASQGTEAFF. The CDR3 coding sequence is TGCAGTGCTAGTCAGGGCACTGAAGCTTTCTTT.

The chain has TRBV5-1 and TRBJ2-1, with 10 bases aligning to TRBD1. This CDR3 is 15 amino acids long. CDR1 SGHRS and CDR2 YFSETQ come from the germline V gene. The V segment lost 8 bases and the J segment 0 bases; nucleotides outside the gene matches: 5. The chain's CDR3 is CASGQGDSSYNEQFF. DNA for the CDR3: TGCGCCAGTGGACAGGGGGACAGCTCCTACAATGAGCAGTTCTTC.

The genes are TRBV11-2 and TRBJ2-7; 9 bases are a match to TRBD1. Trimming at V came to 5 bases and at J to 3 bases, leaving 8 bases not matched to a gene. From germline, CDR1 is SGHAT and CDR2 FQNNGV. This CDR3 has 15 amino acids. CDR3 amino acids: CASSRVGTGFYEQYF. The CDR3 DNA follows: TGTGCCAGCAGCAGAGTCGGGACAGGGTTCTACGAGCAGTACTTC.

The rearrangement uses TRBV14 and TRBJ2-7; tentative D call: TRBD2 (5 bases). This CDR3 has 16 amino acids. V lost 4 bases, J lost 4 bases, and 20 bases lay in between. Germline loops: CDR1 SGHDN, CDR2 FVKESK. CDR3 nucleotide sequence: TGTGCCAGCAGCCCGTATTGGACTGGGATTGCTTACGAGCAGTACTTC. This translates into CASSPYWTGIAYEQYF.